A single sample gave rise to the 6 T cell receptor beta chains below, sequenced in a study of blood T cell repertoires in COVID-19. TCRdb's table, derived via immunoSEQ multiplex PCR, lists solely in-frame clones and lacks some. The table includes about 86,000 clones, around 80% detected once. Sequences were obtained from peripheral blood. The receptors shown here come from a man aged 65-85 years with acute or convalescent COVID-19.

The chain carries TRBV15 and TRBJ2-1; TRBD2 matches at 11 bases. CDR3 length: 15 residues. The germline V gene has CDR1 LNHNV and CDR2 YYDKDF (reference sequence). Trimming took 3 bases from V and 6 from J; bases not matched to a gene: 4. This chain's CDR3 is CATSSLAGGINEQFF. The DNA for the CDR3 is TGTGCCACCAGCAGTCTAGCGGGGGGTATCAATGAGCAGTTCTTC. The entire variable domain, with the rest obtained from reference TRBV15 and TRBJ2-1, is as follows: DAMVIQNPRYQVTQFGKPVTLSCSQTLNHNVMYWYQQKSSQAPKLLFHYYDKDFNNEADTPDNFQSRRPNTSFCFLDIRSPGLGDTAMYLCATSSLAGGINEQFFGPGTRLTVL.

This clone was counted between two and nine times. The CDR3 nucleotides read TGTGCCAGCAGTTTAGCAGGGGCGAGCAATCAGCCCCAGCATTTT. Translation gives CASSLAGASNQPQHF. The chain carries TRBV28 and TRBJ1-5, with D possibly matching TRBD1 (6 bases). The CDR3 is 15 residues long. Trimming stripped 2 bases from V and 1 base from J, with 9 bases between. Germline-derived CDR1 and CDR2 are MDHEN and SYDVKM.

This clone was seen more than once but under ten times. The gene calls are TRBV6-5 and TRBJ2-1, with D perhaps TRBD2 (7 bases). CDR3 length: 13 residues. Germline CDR1 and CDR2: MNHEY and SVGAGI. Between the trimmed V and J ends, which lost 8 bases and 8 bases, there was a span of 16 bases. The CDR3 sequence is CASWGGLGDEQFF. The CDR3 DNA reads as TGTGCCAGCTGGGGGGGCCTCGGGGATGAGCAGTTCTTC.

The chain combines TRBV6-5 with TRBJ2-1; D is perhaps TRBD1 (5 bases). CDR3 length equals 12 residues. Germline CDR1 and CDR2: MNHEY and SVGAGI. Trimming shortened V by 6 bases and J by 4 bases, and 7 bases separated the two germline ends. The CDR3 DNA reads TGTGCCAGCAGGGGGCGATACAATGAGCAGTTCTTC. It encodes CASRGRYNEQFF.

J is TRBJ2-7 and V is TRBV10-1; a weak D match, TRBD2 (5 bases). Germline values: CDR1 WNHNN, CDR2 SYGVQD (reference sequence). The V gene lost 0 bases and the J gene lost 0 bases, with 6 bases spanning the gap. The CDR3 runs to 14 residues. The CDR3, as DNA: TGCGCCAGCAGTGAGTCAGCGGCCTCCTACGAGCAGTACTTC. Its protein is CASSESAASYEQYF.

The rearrangement uses TRBV10-3 and TRBJ2-1, with 14 bases matching TRBD2. Losses at the gene ends were 5 bases for V and 8 bases for J; bases not matched to a gene: 5. The CDR3 covers 15 residues. Germline V lookup: CDR1 ENHRY, CDR2 SYGVKD. The CDR3 here is CAISKTSGGAYEQFF. The CDR3 bases are TGTGCCATCAGTAAGACTAGCGGGGGGGCGTATGAGCAGTTCTTC.